These 19 T cell receptor beta chains were sequenced from one sample in a study of cytomegalovirus exposure and HLA in healthy donors. PCR used 60 Vbeta primers and 13 Jbeta primers. This table comes from immunoSEQ multiplex PCR, and its TCRdb copy is limited to in-frame clones, with some not included. The sample lists about 140,000 clones; about 81% were seen once. The sequenced sample consisted of PBMCs. The receptors originated from a woman aged 45-59 years in good health and CMV-seropositive.

The chain employs TRBV18 and TRBJ1-3; D might be TRBD1 (6 bases). CDR1 and CDR2 from the germline V gene are KGHSH and LQKENI. The CDR3 is 15 amino acids. Deletions cut 6 bases from V and 0 bases from J, with 12 bases between. DNA of the CDR3: TGTGCCAGCTCCTGGACAGTCCTCTCTGGAAACACCATATATTTT. Residues: CASSWTVLSGNTIYF.

The chain employs TRBV13 and TRBJ2-3, with D perhaps matching TRBD1 (6 bases). Between the trimmed V and J ends, which lost 5 bases and 5 bases, there was a span of 14 bases. The CDR3 totals 14 residues. Germline CDR1 reads PRHDT; CDR2 reads FYEKMQ (reference sequence). The CDR3 protein is CASSQAGDQDTQYF. CDR3 DNA: TGTGCCAGCAGCCAAGCAGGGGATCAAGATACGCAGTATTTT.

The gene calls are TRBV6-5 and TRBJ2-1, with D maybe TRBD2 (6 bases). CDR3 length: 13 residues. Trimming took off 5 bases at V and 4 bases at J, with 9 bases between the two ends. CDR1 and CDR2 from the germline V gene are MNHEY and SVGAGI. Here the CDR3 DNA reads TGTGCCAGCAGTGGGGACTTTTACAATGAGCAGTTCTTC. Translated, it gives CASSGDFYNEQFF.

The V call is TRBV7-9, the J call TRBJ1-1; D call uncertain. V was cut by 1 base and J by 9 bases, with 15 bases left in between. The germline gives CDR1 SEHNR, CDR2 FQNEAQ (reference sequence). The CDR3 runs 14 residues. The CDR3 nucleotides read TGTGCCAGCAGCTTAGGGCCGTGGGCACCGCAAGCTTTCTTT. This gives the protein CASSLGPWAPQAFF.

The chain combines TRBV4-3 with TRBJ1-6; D remains unclear. CDR3 length: 15 residues. CDR1 and CDR2 from the germline V gene are LGHNA and YSLEER. V was cut by 1 base and J by 4 bases, with 8 bases left in between. CDR3 coding DNA: TGCGCCAGCAGCCAAGCTGGGAGATATAATTCACCCCTCCACTTT. As protein: CASSQAGRYNSPLHF.

The CDR3 DNA reads TGTGCCAGTAGCTACAGGCGTCCCTTAAACAGGCCCCAGCATTTT. Amino acid sequence: CASSYRRPLNRPQHF. The V gene is TRBV19, the J gene TRBJ1-5; D perhaps matches TRBD1 (5 bases). Germline V gene lookup returns CDR1 LNHDA and CDR2 SQIVND (reference sequence). V gave up 6 bases and J gave up 9 bases, with 21 bases separating them. This CDR3 region has 15 residues.

This chain connects TRBV7-6 to TRBJ2-7, with a weak D call TRBD1 (6 bases). The CDR3 is made up of 13 amino acids. The germline V gene encodes CDR1 SGHVS and CDR2 FNYEAQ. V was trimmed by 5 bases and J by 2 bases, leaving 10 bases between them. In DNA form, the CDR3 reads TGTGCCAGCAGCCTCGGGACACCCTACGAGCAGTACTTC. This translates into CASSLGTPYEQYF. Filled out from reference TRBV7-6 and TRBJ2-7, the complete variable domain reads GAGVSQSPRYKVTKRGQDVALRCDPISGHVSLYWYRQALGQGPEFLTYFNYEAQQDKSGLPNDRFSAERPEGSISTLTIQRTEQRDSAMYRCASSLGTPYEQYFGPGTRLTVT.

The chain employs TRBV19 and TRBJ2-1, with 7 bases that match TRBD1. Germline loops: CDR1 LNHDA, CDR2 SQIVND (reference sequence). The CDR3 loop spans 15 amino acids. Losses at the gene ends were 7 bases for V and 2 bases for J; bases not matched to a gene: 8. In DNA, the CDR3 is TGTGCCAGTAAATACGGGCAGGGGGCCTACAATGAGCAGTTCTTC. The encoded protein is CASKYGQGAYNEQFF.

This chain connects TRBV4-3 to TRBJ2-5; 7 positions match TRBD2. Losses at the gene ends were 0 bases for V and 2 bases for J; bases not matched to a gene: 3. There are 15 residues in the CDR3. CDR1 and CDR2 (germline): LGHNA, YSLEER. For the CDR3, the DNA is TGCGCCAGCAGCCAAGATGCGCGGGGGCAAGAGACCCAGTACTTC. This encodes CASSQDARGQETQYF.

This sequence joins TRBV6-1 and TRBJ2-7; tentative D call: TRBD1 (5 bases). V shed 5 bases and J shed 3 bases, with 11 bases lying between them. Germline V gene sequence: CDR1 MNHNS, CDR2 SASEGT. The length of the CDR3 is 13 residues. CDR3 sequence reads: CASSLDSFYEQYF. For the CDR3, the DNA is TGTGCCAGCAGTCTCGACAGCTTCTACGAGCAGTACTTC.

The genes are TRBV10-3 and TRBJ2-1; no reliable D call. Germline values: CDR1 ENHRY, CDR2 SYGVKD. V dropped 2 bases and J dropped 6 bases, with 14 bases sitting between them. The CDR3 length is 15 residues. The CDR3 nucleotides read TGTGCCATCAGTGAGGGCACCTTCACCTTCAATGAGCAGTTCTTC. Protein: CAISEGTFTFNEQFF.

In the case of this clone: An end of the junction does not agree with germline; a read error may underlie this. The chain combines TRBV23-1 with TRBJ2-7, with 9 bases aligning to TRBD1. TRBV23-1 is assigned to the ORF class and has an uncertain function. This CDR3 is built from 10 residues. Here the CDR3 reads CASNSDRGDF. For the CDR3, the DNA is TGCGCCAGCAACTCGGACAGGGGTGACTTC.

The rearrangement uses TRBV14 and TRBJ1-5; D not resolved. CDR1 and CDR2 from the germline V gene are SGHDN and FVKESK. The CDR3 has 16 residues. V dropped 0 bases and J dropped 2 bases, with 11 bases sitting between them. The CDR3: CASSQDLGFGNQPQHF. CDR3 bases: TGTGCCAGCAGCCAAGATCTAGGTTTCGGCAATCAGCCCCAGCATTTT.

V gene TRBV9 combines with J gene TRBJ2-1; the D gene is possibly TRBD1 (6 bases). The CDR3 consists of 21 residues. Germline-derived CDR1 and CDR2 are SGDLS and YYNGEE. V was pared by 1 base and J by 9 bases, with 35 bases between. This chain's CDR3 is CASSVHVSPRDTNWKPGEQFF. For the CDR3, the DNA is TGTGCCAGCAGCGTACACGTTTCGCCCCGGGACACCAACTGGAAACCCGGTGAGCAGTTCTTC.

The chain uses TRBV4-3 and TRBJ1-4, with 11 bases lining up with TRBD1. The V gene end was trimmed by 4 bases and the J gene end by 3 bases; junction bases not matched to a gene: 10. The length of the CDR3 is 18 residues. The germline CDR1 and CDR2 sequences are LGHNA and YSLEER. This chain's CDR3 is CASSRGGQGALANEKLFF. The CDR3 DNA sequence: TGCGCCAGCAGCCGCGGCGGACAGGGGGCTCTGGCTAATGAAAAACTGTTTTTT.

The J gene is TRBJ2-7, the V gene TRBV6-1; 14 nucleotides agree with TRBD2. Losses at the gene ends were 5 bases for V and 5 bases for J; bases not matched to a gene: 5. Germline V CDR1 and CDR2: MNHNS, SASEGT. CDR3 size: 15 residues. CDR3 sequence (DNA): TGTGCCAGCAGTCCGACTAGCGGGAGGGGCGACGAGCAGTACTTC. Translation: CASSPTSGRGDEQYF.

This chain connects TRBV19 to TRBJ1-5, with D perhaps TRBD1 (5 bases). Germline V gives CDR1 LNHDA, CDR2 SQIVND (reference sequence). Between the trimmed V and J ends, which lost 4 bases and 2 bases, there was a span of 18 bases. The CDR3 totals 17 residues. The CDR3 spells CASSRSRVVFGNQPQHF. The DNA of the CDR3 is TGTGCCAGTAGTAGGTCCAGGGTGGTGTTCGGCAATCAGCCCCAGCATTTT.

The chain carries TRBV30 and TRBJ2-4; no clear D. CDR1 is GTSNPN, CDR2 SVGIG, per germline (reference sequence). CDR3 length: 11 residues. The germline V and J ends were trimmed by 2 bases and 6 bases, with 5 bases remaining between them. In DNA form, the CDR3 reads TGTGCCTGGAGTAACAGAAACATTCAGTACTTC. It specifies CAWSNRNIQYF.

The chain links TRBV7-3 to TRBJ2-2; D remains unclear. Germline V gives CDR1 SGHTA, CDR2 FQGTGA. The CDR3 totals 16 residues. The ends were cut back, 2 bases at V and 0 bases at J, with 10 bases in the middle. The CDR3 sequence is CASSLGSAANTGELFF. In nucleotides, the CDR3 is TGTGCCAGCAGCTTAGGGTCCGCGGCGAACACCGGGGAGCTGTTTTTT.